This T cell receptor beta chain was recorded in a study of blood T cell repertoires in COVID-19. At the level of the study: Acute and convalescent COVID-19 specimens originated in the United States, Italy and Spain. PBMCs, B-cell-depleted T cells, or T cells provided the cDNA or gDNA that made up the material.

Looked up from germline, CDR1 is MDHEN and CDR2 is SYDVKM. V trimming: 5 bases; J trimming: 4 bases; junction bases outside the gene matches: 5. The CDR3 has 14 amino acids. In the original analysis: For nucleated cells, counts were estimated from reference gene primer amplification. TCRdb's copy holds only in-frame clones and misses some; the assay was immunoSEQ multiplex PCR. V and J calls and clone size are given by that table; D and trimming were obtained from the DNA. The data show some 110,000 clones, 75% to 90% seen once. Specimen: peripheral blood. The chain is built from TRBV28 and TRBJ1-5, with TRBD1 identical over 7 bases. This receptor was taken from a human donor in a cohort sampled during active COVID-19. The CDR3 region is CASSRRQGNQPQHF. CDR3 DNA: TGTGCCAGCAGTCGGAGACAGGGAAATCAGCCCCAGCATTTT.